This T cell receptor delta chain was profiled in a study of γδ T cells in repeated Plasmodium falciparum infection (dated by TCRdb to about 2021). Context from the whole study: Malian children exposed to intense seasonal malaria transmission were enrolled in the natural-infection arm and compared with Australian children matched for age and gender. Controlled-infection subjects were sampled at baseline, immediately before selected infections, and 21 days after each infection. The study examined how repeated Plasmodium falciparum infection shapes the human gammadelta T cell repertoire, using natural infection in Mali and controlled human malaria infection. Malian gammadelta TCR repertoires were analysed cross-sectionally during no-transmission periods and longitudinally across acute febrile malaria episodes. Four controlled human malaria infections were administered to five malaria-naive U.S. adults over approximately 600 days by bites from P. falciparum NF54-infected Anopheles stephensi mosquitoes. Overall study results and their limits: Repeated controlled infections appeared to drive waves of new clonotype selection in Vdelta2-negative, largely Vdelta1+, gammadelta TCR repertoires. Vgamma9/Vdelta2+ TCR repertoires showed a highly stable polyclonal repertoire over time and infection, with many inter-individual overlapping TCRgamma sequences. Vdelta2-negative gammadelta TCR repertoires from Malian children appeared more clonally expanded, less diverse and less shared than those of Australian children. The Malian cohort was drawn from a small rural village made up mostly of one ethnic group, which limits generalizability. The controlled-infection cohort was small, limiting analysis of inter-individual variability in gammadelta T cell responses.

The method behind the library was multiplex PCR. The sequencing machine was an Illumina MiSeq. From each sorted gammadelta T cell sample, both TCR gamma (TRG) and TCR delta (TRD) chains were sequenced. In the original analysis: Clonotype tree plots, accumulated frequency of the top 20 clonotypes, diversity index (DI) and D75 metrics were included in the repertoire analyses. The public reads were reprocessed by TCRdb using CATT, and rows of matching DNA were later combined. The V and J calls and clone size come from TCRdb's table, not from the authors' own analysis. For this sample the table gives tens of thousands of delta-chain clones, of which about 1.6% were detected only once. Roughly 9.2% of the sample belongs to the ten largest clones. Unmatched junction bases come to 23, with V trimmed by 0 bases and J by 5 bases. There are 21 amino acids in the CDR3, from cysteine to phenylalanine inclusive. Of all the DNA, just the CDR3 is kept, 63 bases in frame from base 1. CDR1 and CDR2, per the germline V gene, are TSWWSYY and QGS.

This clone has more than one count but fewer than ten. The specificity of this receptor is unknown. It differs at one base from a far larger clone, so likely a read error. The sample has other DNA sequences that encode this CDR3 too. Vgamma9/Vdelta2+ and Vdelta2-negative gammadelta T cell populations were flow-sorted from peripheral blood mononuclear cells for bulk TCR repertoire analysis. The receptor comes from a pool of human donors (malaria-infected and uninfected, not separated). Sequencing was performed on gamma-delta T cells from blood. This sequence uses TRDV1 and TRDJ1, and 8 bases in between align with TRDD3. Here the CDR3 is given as CALGELIPLGRCTGGPDKLIF. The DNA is TGTGCTCTTGGGGAACTCATCCCTTTGGGACGCTGTACTGGGGGGCCAGATAAACTCATCTTT.